What follows are 20 T cell receptor beta chains derived from one specimen sequenced in a study of blood T cell repertoires in COVID-19. Repertoires were generated with immunoSEQ multiplex PCR, while TCRdb's copy carries only in-frame clones and drops some. The sample lists roughly 410,000 clones; 89% were seen once. Sequenced sample: peripheral blood. These receptors were obtained from a woman between 40 and 55 years old with COVID-19, enrolled during active disease.

The gene calls are TRBV7-3 and TRBJ1-2; D might be TRBD1 (6 bases). The CDR3 covers 13 residues. CDR1 and CDR2 from the germline V gene are SGHTA and FQGTGA. Trimming took 5 bases from V and 3 from J, leaving 10 bases between them. CDR3 DNA sequence: TGTGCCAGCAGCCCACAGGGTTACTATGGCTACACCTTC. Its translation: CASSPQGYYGYTF.

V is TRBV7-3 and J is TRBJ2-3, with 10 bases that match TRBD2. The CDR3 runs to 17 residues. The J segment lost 4 bases and the V segment lost 5 bases, leaving 12 bases of the junction unmatched. The germline CDR1 and CDR2 sequences are SGHTA and FQGTGA. The CDR3 spells CASSPIAGGVGSDTQYF. DNA of the CDR3: TGTGCCAGCAGCCCAATAGCGGGAGGAGTGGGGTCAGATACGCAGTATTTT. Based on the CDR3 plus reference TRBV7-3 and TRBJ2-3, the full variable domain is GAGVSQTPSNKVTEKGKYVELRCDPISGHTALYWYRQSLGQGPEFLIYFQGTGAADDSGLPNDRFFAVRPEGSVSTLKIQRTERGDSAVYLCASSPIAGGVGSDTQYFGPGTRLTVL.

The chain recombines TRBV6-9 with TRBJ2-7; maybe TRBD2 (7 bases). This CDR3 is built from 16 residues. Trimming took 7 bases from V and 0 from J, leaving 19 bases between them. Germline V CDR1 and CDR2: MNHGY, SVAAGI. The CDR3 bases are TGTGCCAGCATTAAGGGGGGGCCTCCCAGCTCCTACGAGCAGTACTTC. Amino acid sequence: CASIKGGPPSSYEQYF.

The genes are TRBV3-1 (or the pseudogene TRBV3-2) and TRBJ1-5, with D possibly TRBD1 on 5 matching bases. The CDR3 runs to 15 residues. Germline lookup yields CDR1 LGHDT and CDR2 YNNKEL (reference sequence). Trimming removed 0 bases at V and 6 bases at J, with 12 bases between. The CDR3 sequence: CASSQDSGGTQPQHF. As DNA, the CDR3 is TGTGCCAGCAGCCAAGATTCCGGAGGGACTCAGCCCCAGCATTTT.

The rearrangement joins TRBV5-1 to TRBJ1-4; D is ambiguous. CDR1 is SGHRS, CDR2 YFSETQ, per germline. V was cut by 1 base and J by 0 bases, with 16 bases left in between. The CDR3 consists of 18 residues. The CDR3 DNA is TGCGCCAGCAGCTTGCTATGGTTGGGCGCTGCAACTAATGAAAAACTGTTTTTT. Protein product: CASSLLWLGAATNEKLFF.

The chain couples TRBV6-5 to TRBJ1-1; TRBD1 might be the D (5 bases). Germline assignment: CDR1 MNHEY and CDR2 SVGAGI. With 0 bases removed from V and 6 bases from J, the gap between germline ends came to 14 bases. This CDR3 contains 15 residues. For the CDR3, the DNA is TGTGCCAGCAGTTACTCGGGCGCGGGGGAGGCTGAAGCTTTCTTT. Translating gives CASSYSGAGEAEAFF.

V gene TRBV5-1 combines with J gene TRBJ2-1, with a possible D match to TRBD2 (6 bases). The V end lost 0 bases, the J end lost 6 bases, and 10 bases lay between the germline ends. Germline values: CDR1 SGHRS, CDR2 YFSETQ. CDR3 length equals 14 residues. The CDR3 DNA sequence: TGCGCCAGCAGCTTGGGGGACTTCTCCAATGAGCAGTTCTTC. This sequence encodes CASSLGDFSNEQFF.

The chain recombines TRBV6-1 with TRBJ2-7; a possible D gene is TRBD1 (5 bases). There are 13 residues in the CDR3. Germline V CDR1 and CDR2: MNHNS, SASEGT. V was trimmed by 2 bases and J by 7 bases, leaving 12 bases between them. Here the CDR3 reads CASSESSGLEQYF. DNA for the CDR3: TGTGCCAGCAGTGAATCTTCAGGGCTGGAGCAGTACTTC.

This clone was found once. This sequence joins TRBV5-1 and TRBJ2-3, with 7 bases that match TRBD1. Germline V lookup: CDR1 SGHRS, CDR2 YFSETQ. Trimming at V came to 4 bases and at J to 2 bases, leaving 4 bases not matched to a gene. The CDR3 spans 14 residues. The CDR3 DNA follows: TGCGCCAGCAGCCAGGGGGTTTTCACAGATACGCAGTATTTT. Residues: CASSQGVFTDTQYF.

The chain recombines TRBV11-2 with TRBJ2-7, with TRBD2 matching over 7 bases. The CDR3 consists of 14 residues. Germline V gene lookup returns CDR1 SGHAT and CDR2 FQNNGV. J lost 4 bases, V lost 5 bases, and 8 bases had no gene match. CDR3 sequence reads: CASSPWGTTYEQYF. The CDR3 DNA follows: TGTGCCAGCAGCCCCTGGGGGACTACTTACGAGCAGTACTTC.

This sequence joins TRBV6-5 and TRBJ2-5, with TRBD1 matching 8 bases. The V segment lost 4 bases and the J segment 7 bases; nucleotides outside the gene matches: 5. The CDR3 consists of 13 residues. Looked up from germline, CDR1 is MNHEY and CDR2 is SVGAGI. This chain's CDR3 is CASSSQGDGTQYF. As DNA, the CDR3 is TGTGCCAGCAGTTCACAGGGGGACGGGACCCAGTACTTC.

V gene TRBV12-3 or TRBV12-4 combines with J gene TRBJ1-5, with D unresolved. V lost 3 bases and J 2 bases, leaving 5 bases between the germline ends. The CDR3 consists of 13 residues. The CDR3 region is CASSFGGNQPQHF. CDR3 sequence (DNA): TGTGCCAGCAGTTTCGGGGGCAATCAGCCCCAGCATTTT.

This clone has only one observation. CDR3 nucleotide sequence: TGTGCCAGCAGTGCCCCGACAGGGGGCTCTGGAAACACCATATATTTT. It codes for CASSAPTGGSGNTIYF. The gene calls are TRBV6-1 and TRBJ1-3; 9 bases are shared with TRBD1. Germline loops: CDR1 MNHNS, CDR2 SASEGT. The V segment lost 4 bases and the J segment 0 bases; nucleotides outside the gene matches: 4. CDR3 size: 16 residues.

This clone appeared once. V usage is TRBV27 and J usage is TRBJ2-3, with TRBD2 matching 8 bases. The CDR3 is 16 amino acids. Losses at the gene ends were 5 bases for V and 6 bases for J; bases not matched to a gene: 13. Germline V gene lookup returns CDR1 MNHEY and CDR2 SMNVEV (reference sequence). CDR3: CASSPGGTRSWDTQYF. DNA of the CDR3: TGTGCCAGCAGTCCAGGAGGGACTAGATCATGGGATACGCAGTATTTT.

This clone was seen a few times. V is TRBV9 and J is TRBJ2-7; 9 positions agree with TRBD1. In germline, CDR1 is SGDLS, CDR2 YYNGEE. With 3 bases clipped from V and 4 bases from J, the junction kept 8 bases outside the gene matches. The CDR3 totals 15 residues. CDR3 coding DNA: TGTGCCAGCAGCGCGGGGGACAGGGCGCTATACGAGCAGTACTTC. Residues: CASSAGDRALYEQYF.

The gene calls are TRBV27 and TRBJ1-2; D might be TRBD1 (5 bases). Looked up from germline, CDR1 is MNHEY and CDR2 is SMNVEV (reference sequence). The CDR3 runs to 15 residues. With 2 bases removed from V and 6 bases from J, the gap between germline ends came to 16 bases. DNA for the CDR3: TGTGCCAGCAGTTTAAGCAGGGATCCCTTGGATGGCTACACCTTC. Its translation is CASSLSRDPLDGYTF.

This chain links TRBV12-3 or TRBV12-4 with TRBJ1-2; D unresolved. The CDR3 contains 12 residues. Trimming took 6 bases from V and 4 from J, leaving 9 bases between them. CDR3 residues: CASSSGSYGYTF. The CDR3 coding sequence is TGTGCCAGCAGCTCCGGGTCCTATGGCTACACCTTC.

The chain links TRBV5-1 to TRBJ2-1; a weak D match, TRBD2 (6 bases). The V gene's germline CDR1 is SGHRS and CDR2 YFSETQ. This CDR3 spans 16 amino acids. V gave up 4 bases and J gave up 7 bases, with 21 bases separating them. The CDR3 nucleotides read TGCGCCAGCAGCCCCAATGGAGGGGCCACTCGGAATGAGCAGTTCTTC. It specifies CASSPNGGATRNEQFF.

The chain joins TRBV23-1 to TRBJ2-7; no clear D gene. TRBV23-1 is recorded as an ORF, its role being uncertain. The ends were cut back, 2 bases at V and 0 bases at J, with 8 bases in the middle. The CDR3 has 14 amino acids. The CDR3, as DNA: TGCGCCAGCAGTCAAGCGGATTTCTCCTACGAGCAGTACTTC. Residues: CASSQADFSYEQYF.

The J gene is TRBJ1-2, the V gene TRBV9, with unresolved D. The germline V gene has CDR1 SGDLS and CDR2 YYNGEE. V lost 4 bases and J 2 bases, leaving 18 bases between the germline ends. This CDR3 has 16 residues. This chain's CDR3 is CASSPQPLYGNYGYTF. DNA of the CDR3: TGTGCCAGCAGCCCTCAACCCCTTTATGGCAACTATGGCTACACCTTC.